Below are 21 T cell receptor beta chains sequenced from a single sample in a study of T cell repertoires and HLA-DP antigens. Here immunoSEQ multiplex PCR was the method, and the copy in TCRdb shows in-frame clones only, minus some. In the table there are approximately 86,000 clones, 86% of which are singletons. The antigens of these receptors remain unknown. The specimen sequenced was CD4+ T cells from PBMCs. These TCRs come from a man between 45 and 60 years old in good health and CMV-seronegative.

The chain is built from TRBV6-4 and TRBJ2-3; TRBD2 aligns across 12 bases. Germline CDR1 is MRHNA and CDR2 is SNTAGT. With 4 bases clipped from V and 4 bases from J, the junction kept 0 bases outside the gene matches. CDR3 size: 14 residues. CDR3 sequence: CASSGTSGADTQYF. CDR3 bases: TGTGCCAGCAGTGGGACTAGCGGGGCAGATACGCAGTATTTT.

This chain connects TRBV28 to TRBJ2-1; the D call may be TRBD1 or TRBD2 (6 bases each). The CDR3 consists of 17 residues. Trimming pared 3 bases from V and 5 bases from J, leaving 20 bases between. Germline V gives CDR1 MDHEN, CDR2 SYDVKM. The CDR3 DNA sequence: TGTGCCAGCAGTTTCCTCCGCGGGACACGGCGGGACAATGAGCAGTTCTTC. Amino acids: CASSFLRGTRRDNEQFF.

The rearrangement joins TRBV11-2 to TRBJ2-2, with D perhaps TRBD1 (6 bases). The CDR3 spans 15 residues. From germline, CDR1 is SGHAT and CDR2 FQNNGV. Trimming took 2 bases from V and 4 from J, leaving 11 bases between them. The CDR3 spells CASSLNRAGTGELFF. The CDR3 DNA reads TGTGCCAGCAGCTTAAACAGGGCGGGCACCGGGGAGCTGTTTTTT.

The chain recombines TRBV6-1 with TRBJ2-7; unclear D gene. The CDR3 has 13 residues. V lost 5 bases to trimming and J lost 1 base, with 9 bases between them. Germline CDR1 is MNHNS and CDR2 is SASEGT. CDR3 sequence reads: CASSHAESYEQYF. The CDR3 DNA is TGTGCCAGCAGTCATGCGGAATCCTACGAGCAGTACTTC.

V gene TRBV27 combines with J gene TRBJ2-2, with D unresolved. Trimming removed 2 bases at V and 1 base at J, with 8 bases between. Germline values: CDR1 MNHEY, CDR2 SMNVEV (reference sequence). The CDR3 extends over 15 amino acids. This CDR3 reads CASSLLGLNTGELFF. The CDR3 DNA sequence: TGTGCCAGCAGTTTACTGGGTCTGAACACCGGGGAGCTGTTTTTT.

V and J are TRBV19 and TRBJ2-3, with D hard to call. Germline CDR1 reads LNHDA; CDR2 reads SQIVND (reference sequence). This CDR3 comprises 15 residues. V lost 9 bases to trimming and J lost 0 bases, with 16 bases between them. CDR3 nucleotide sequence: TGTGCCAGGCCTAGACTGAAAAAAAGCACAGATACGCAGTATTTT. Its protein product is CARPRLKKSTDTQYF.

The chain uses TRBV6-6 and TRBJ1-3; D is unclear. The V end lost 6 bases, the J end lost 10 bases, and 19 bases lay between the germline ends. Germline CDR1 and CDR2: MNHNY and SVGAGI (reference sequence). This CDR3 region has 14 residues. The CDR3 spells CASRDDGPSTTIYF. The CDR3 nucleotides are TGTGCCAGCAGGGATGACGGACCTTCGACTACCATATATTTT.

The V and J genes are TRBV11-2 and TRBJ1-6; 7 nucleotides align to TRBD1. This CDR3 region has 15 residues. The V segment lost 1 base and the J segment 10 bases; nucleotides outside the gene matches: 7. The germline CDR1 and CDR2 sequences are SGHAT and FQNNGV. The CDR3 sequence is CASSLVQGGASPLHF. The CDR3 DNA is TGTGCCAGCAGCTTAGTTCAAGGGGGCGCATCACCCCTCCACTTT.

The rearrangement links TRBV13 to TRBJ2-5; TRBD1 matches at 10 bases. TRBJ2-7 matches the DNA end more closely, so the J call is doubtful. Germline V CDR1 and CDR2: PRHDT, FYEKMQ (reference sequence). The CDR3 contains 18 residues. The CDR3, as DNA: TGTGCCAGCAGCTTACCCCCCCGAATGGGGACAGGGGCCTACGAGCAGTACTTC. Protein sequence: CASSLPPRMGTGAYEQYF.

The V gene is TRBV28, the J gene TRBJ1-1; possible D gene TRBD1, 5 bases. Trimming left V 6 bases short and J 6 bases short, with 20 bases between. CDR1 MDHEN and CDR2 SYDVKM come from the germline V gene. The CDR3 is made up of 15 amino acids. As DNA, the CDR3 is TGTGCCAGCAGGGCCCCGCTAGGGGAAACGGCTGAAGCTTTCTTT. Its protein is CASRAPLGETAEAFF. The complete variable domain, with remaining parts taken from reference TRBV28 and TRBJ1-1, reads DVKVTQSSRYLVKRTGEKVFLECVQDMDHENMFWYRQDPGLGLRLIYFSYDVKMKEKGDIPEGYSVSREKKERFSLILESASTNQTSMYLCASRAPLGETAEAFFGQGTRLTVV.

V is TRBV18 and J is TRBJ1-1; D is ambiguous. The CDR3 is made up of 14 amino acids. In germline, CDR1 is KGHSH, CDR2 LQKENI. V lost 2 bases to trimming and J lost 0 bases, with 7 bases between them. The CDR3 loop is CASSPSQLNTEAFF. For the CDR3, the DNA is TGTGCCAGCTCACCATCACAGCTGAACACTGAAGCTTTCTTT.

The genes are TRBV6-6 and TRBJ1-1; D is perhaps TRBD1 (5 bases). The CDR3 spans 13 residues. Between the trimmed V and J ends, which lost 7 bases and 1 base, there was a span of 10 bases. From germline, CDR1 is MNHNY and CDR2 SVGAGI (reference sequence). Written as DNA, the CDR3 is TGTGCCAGCATCTTGACAGCGAACACTGAAGCTTTCTTT. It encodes CASILTANTEAFF.

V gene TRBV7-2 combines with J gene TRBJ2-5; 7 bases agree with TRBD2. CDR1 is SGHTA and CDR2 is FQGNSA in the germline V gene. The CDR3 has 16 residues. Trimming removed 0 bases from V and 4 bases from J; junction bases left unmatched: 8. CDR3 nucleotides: TGTGCCAGCAGCTTAGCGGTCACTAGCGCCCCAGAGACCCAGTACTTC. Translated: CASSLAVTSAPETQYF.

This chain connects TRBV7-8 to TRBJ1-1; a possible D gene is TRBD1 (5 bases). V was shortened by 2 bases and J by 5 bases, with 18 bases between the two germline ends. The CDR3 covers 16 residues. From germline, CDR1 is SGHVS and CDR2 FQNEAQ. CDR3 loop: CASSLMSGVLGTEAFF. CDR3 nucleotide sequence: TGTGCCAGCAGCTTAATGTCGGGGGTATTGGGTACTGAAGCTTTCTTT.

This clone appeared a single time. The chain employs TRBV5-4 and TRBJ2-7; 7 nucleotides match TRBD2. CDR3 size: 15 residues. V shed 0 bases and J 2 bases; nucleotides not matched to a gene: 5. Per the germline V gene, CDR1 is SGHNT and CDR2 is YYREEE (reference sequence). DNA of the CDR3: TGTGCCAGCAGCTTGGATCCTAGCGGAACCTACGAGCAGTACTTC. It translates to CASSLDPSGTYEQYF. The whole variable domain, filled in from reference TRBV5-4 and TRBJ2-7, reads ETGVTQSPTHLIKTRGQQVTLRCSSQSGHNTVSWYQQALGQGPQFIFQYYREEENGRGNFPPRFSGLQFPNYSSELNVNALELDDSALYLCASSLDPSGTYEQYFGPGTRLTVT.

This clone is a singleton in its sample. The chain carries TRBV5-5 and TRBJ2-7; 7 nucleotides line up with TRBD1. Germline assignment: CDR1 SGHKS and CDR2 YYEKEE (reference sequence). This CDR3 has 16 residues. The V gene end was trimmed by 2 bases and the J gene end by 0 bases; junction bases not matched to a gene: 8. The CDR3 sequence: CASSFYPGTASYEQYF. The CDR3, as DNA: TGTGCCAGCAGCTTTTACCCCGGGACAGCCTCCTACGAGCAGTACTTC.

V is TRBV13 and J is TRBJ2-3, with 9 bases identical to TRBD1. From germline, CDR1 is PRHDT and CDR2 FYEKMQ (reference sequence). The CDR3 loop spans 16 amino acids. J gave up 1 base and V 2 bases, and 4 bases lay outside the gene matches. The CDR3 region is CASSLRDRVGTDTQYF. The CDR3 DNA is TGTGCCAGCAGCTTAAGGGACAGGGTCGGCACAGATACGCAGTATTTT. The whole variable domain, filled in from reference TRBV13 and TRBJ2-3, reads AAGVIQSPRHLIKEKRETATLKCYPIPRHDTVYWYQQGPGQDPQFLISFYEKMQSDKGSIPDRFSAQQFSDYHSELNMSSLELGDSALYFCASSLRDRVGTDTQYFGPGTRLTVL.

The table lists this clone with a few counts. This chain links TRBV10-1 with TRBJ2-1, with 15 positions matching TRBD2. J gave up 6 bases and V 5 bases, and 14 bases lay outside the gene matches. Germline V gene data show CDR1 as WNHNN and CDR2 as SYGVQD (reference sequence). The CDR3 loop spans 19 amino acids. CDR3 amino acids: CASSRTRGLAGGGINEQFF. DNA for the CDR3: TGCGCCAGCAGTAGAACGAGGGGACTAGCGGGAGGCGGGATCAATGAGCAGTTCTTC.

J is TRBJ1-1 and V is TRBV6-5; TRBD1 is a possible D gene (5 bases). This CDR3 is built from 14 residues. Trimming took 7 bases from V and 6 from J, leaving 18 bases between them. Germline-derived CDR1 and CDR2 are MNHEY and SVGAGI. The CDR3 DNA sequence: TGTGCCAGCACCCCTAAGGGGTTAAGGGCTGAAGCTTTCTTT. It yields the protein CASTPKGLRAEAFF.

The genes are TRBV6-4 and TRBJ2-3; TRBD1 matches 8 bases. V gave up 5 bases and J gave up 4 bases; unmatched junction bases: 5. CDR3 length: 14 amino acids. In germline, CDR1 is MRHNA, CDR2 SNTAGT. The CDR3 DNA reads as TGTGCCAGCAGTCCCGGACAGGGCCCAGATACGCAGTATTTT. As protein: CASSPGQGPDTQYF.

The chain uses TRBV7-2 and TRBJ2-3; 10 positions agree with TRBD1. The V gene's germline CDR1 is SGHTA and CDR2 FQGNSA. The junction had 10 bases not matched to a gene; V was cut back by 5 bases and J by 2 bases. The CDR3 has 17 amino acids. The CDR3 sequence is CASSGGTGVPHTDTQYF. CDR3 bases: TGTGCCAGCAGCGGGGGGACAGGGGTCCCCCACACAGATACGCAGTATTTT.